The 5 T cell receptor beta chains presented below share a single source sample, sequenced in a study of regulatory T cells in long-lasting Graves disease (TCRdb year 2021). To prepare the library, multiplex PCR was applied. The listed sequencing device is Illumina HiSeq 4000. TCR beta libraries were built with iRepertoire HTBI primers and Arm-PCR amplification of CDR3 regions. The public reads were reanalyzed by TCRdb: fastp trimming at Q25, MiXCR alignment, in-frame beta chains only. Rows with a matching CDR3 protein are joined into one entry that keeps the most common DNA and genes. Within this sample are 350,000 to 500,000 distinct CDR3 sequences, with about 14% of them counted one time only. The biggest ten clones account for about a sixth of the sample. This specimen's time point label, per the study, means: newly diagnosed GD, antithyroid drugs for less than 3 months. RNA was extracted from PBMCs in TRIzol for both TCR sequencing and RNA sequencing.

This sample also appeared in a second study, on T cells in Graves' hyperthyroidism and ophthalmopathy.

The input for sequencing was peripheral blood mononuclear cells (PBMCs), taken at new diagnosis, from a patient treated with antithyroid drugs. The receptors derive from a woman in her fifties or sixties with Graves disease. Donor details come from another sample of the same person, matched by shared clones.

The chain recombines TRBV18 with TRBJ2-7; D perhaps matches TRBD1 (5 bases). CDR3 length: 13 residues. V was shortened by 3 bases and J by 3 bases, with 9 bases between the two germline ends. The V gene's germline CDR1 is KGHSH and CDR2 LQKENI. CDR3 DNA sequence: TGTGCCAGCTCACCGATAGACAGCTACGAGCAGTACTTC. It specifies CASSPIDSYEQYF.

This clonotype was counted only a few times. V usage is TRBV20-1 and J usage is TRBJ2-3; 7 bases match TRBD2. Germline CDR1 and CDR2: DFQATT and SNEGSKA (reference sequence). The CDR3 contains 11 residues. Unmatched junction bases numbered 3, after V lost 2 bases and J lost 10 bases. This CDR3 reads CSARPSGPQYF. The CDR3, as DNA: TGCAGTGCTAGACCTAGCGGCCCGCAGTATTTT.

The chain is built from TRBV20-1 and TRBJ2-7, with D possibly matching TRBD1 (6 bases). The CDR3 sequence is 11 residues long. V gave up 7 bases and J gave up 6 bases, with 13 bases separating them. In germline, CDR1 is DFQATT, CDR2 SNEGSKA (reference sequence). The DNA of the CDR3 is TGCAGTGTCAGGGGATTCGCCGAGCAGTACTTC. Translated, it gives CSVRGFAEQYF.

A note on this clonotype: A much bigger clone sits one base away, suggesting this may be a read error. In DNA form, the CDR3 reads TGTGCCAACAGTTCCGCAAGCGGGAGTCTCTACGAGCAGTACTTC. This sequence encodes CANSSASGSLYEQYF. The chain uses TRBV7-3 and TRBJ2-7; TRBD2 aligns across 8 bases. V was pared by 10 bases and J by 3 bases, with 14 bases of the junction left unmatched. The CDR3 covers 15 residues. Germline CDR1 reads SGHTA; CDR2 reads FQGTGA.

This clonotype was detected only a few times. This chain uses TRBV5-5 with TRBJ2-6, with D possibly being TRBD1 (6 bases). This CDR3 has 17 amino acids. CDR1 and CDR2 (germline): SGHKS, YYEKEE (reference sequence). V lost 5 bases, J lost 2 bases, and 17 bases lay in between. CDR3 bases: TGTGCCAGCAGTTCCGTAGGGGGTTCTCCTGGGGCCAACGTCCTGACTTTC. This codes for CASSSVGGSPGANVLTF.